This T cell receptor (beta chain) was found in a study of PD-L1 blockade in urothelial cancer. Looking at the study overall: Every 3 weeks, patients received intravenous atezolizumab 1,200 mg, beginning 2014. Male patients with bladder-origin urothelial cancer numbered about nine tenths of the roughly 29.

TCRdb's table, derived via immunoSEQ multiplex PCR, lists solely in-frame clones and lacks some. The sample shows 90,000 to 120,000 clones, over 80% of them seen only once. Germline V lookup: CDR1 MDHEN, CDR2 SYDVKM. Trimming cost V 6 bases and J 2 bases, with 23 bases left between them. This CDR3 is built from 18 residues. On this clone: The antigen is undetermined.

Overall study results and limits: Better progression-free and overall survival followed lower pretreatment blood clonality. Patients who had durable benefit saw their tumor-associated blood clones expand more at 3 weeks.

V gene TRBV28 combines with J gene TRBJ2-1, with D possibly being TRBD2 (6 bases). The source is a woman older than 75 with urothelial cancer. The sequenced sample was PBMCs, obtained around atezolizumab (anti-PD-L1) treatment. The CDR3 nucleotides are TGTGCCAGCAGAGTCGTCAGCGGAGGGGTAATGACCTACAATGAGCAGTTCTTC. It yields the protein CASRVVSGGVMTYNEQFF.